A single sample gave rise to the 15 T cell receptor beta chains below, sequenced in a study of cytomegalovirus exposure and HLA in healthy donors. PCR was performed using 60 Vbeta and 13 Jbeta primers. Here immunoSEQ multiplex PCR was the method, and the copy in TCRdb shows in-frame clones only, minus some. The sample has roughly 30,000 clones, about 83% seen once. Sequenced: PBMCs. The receptors come from a boy younger than 18 in good health and CMV-seronegative.

The chain couples TRBV7-9 to TRBJ1-1; D unresolved. Per germline, CDR1 SEHNR and CDR2 FQNEAQ (reference sequence). The V gene lost 2 bases and the J gene lost 0 bases, with 13 bases spanning the gap. This CDR3 has 16 residues. The CDR3 region is CASSLSYRVMNTEAFF. Written as DNA, the CDR3 is TGTGCCAGCAGCTTATCTTATCGGGTCATGAACACTGAAGCTTTCTTT. The full variable domain, with the rest looked up from reference TRBV7-9 and TRBJ1-1, is DTGVSQNPRHKITKRGQNVTFRCDPISEHNRLYWYRQTLGQGPEFLTYFQNEAQLEKSRLLSDRFSAERPKGSFSTLEIQRTEQGDSAMYLCASSLSYRVMNTEAFFGQGTRLTVV.

This sequence joins TRBV7-6 and TRBJ2-1; 11 bases line up with TRBD2. Trimming took 1 base from V and 2 from J; bases not matched to a gene: 1. The CDR3 loop spans 16 amino acids. Germline V gene sequence: CDR1 SGHVS, CDR2 FNYEAQ. CDR3 in amino acids: CASSLGSGGAYNEQFF. As DNA, the CDR3 is TGTGCCAGCAGCTTAGGTAGCGGGGGGGCCTACAATGAGCAGTTCTTC. The full variable domain, in which reference TRBV7-6 and TRBJ2-1 provide the parts outside the CDR3, is GAGVSQSPRYKVTKRGQDVALRCDPISGHVSLYWYRQALGQGPEFLTYFNYEAQQDKSGLPNDRFSAERPEGSISTLTIQRTEQRDSAMYRCASSLGSGGAYNEQFFGPGTRLTVL.

The rearrangement joins TRBV5-4 to TRBJ2-5, with TRBD1 as a possible D gene (5 bases). The tail of the sequence fits TRBJ2-7 better, so the J call may be wrong. From germline, CDR1 is SGHNT and CDR2 YYREEE (reference sequence). CDR3 size: 16 residues. Here the CDR3 reads CASSLDGSGRVYEQYF. For the CDR3, the DNA is TGTGCCAGCAGCCTGGACGGTTCGGGCAGGGTGTACGAGCAGTACTTC.

The chain joins TRBV5-1 to TRBJ2-2; D perhaps matches TRBD2 (6 bases). The CDR3 totals 14 residues. V lost 3 bases, J lost 5 bases, and 11 bases lay in between. Looked up from germline, CDR1 is SGHRS and CDR2 is YFSETQ. CDR3 bases: TGCGCCAGCAGCTCGGAGGGTTCGACCGGGGAGCTGTTTTTT. Translating gives CASSSEGSTGELFF.

The CDR3 DNA sequence: TGTGCCAGCTCACCACAGGGACAGTACAATGAGCAGTTCTTC. Encoded protein: CASSPQGQYNEQFF. This chain connects TRBV18 to TRBJ2-1, with 7 nucleotides matching TRBD1. Germline V gene sequence: CDR1 KGHSH, CDR2 LQKENI. The V gene end was trimmed by 1 base and the J gene end by 4 bases; junction bases not matched to a gene: 1. The CDR3 totals 14 residues.

J is TRBJ2-7 and V is TRBV7-2; D is possibly TRBD1 (6 bases). V lost 2 bases and J lost 2, with 10 bases in between. The CDR3 runs to 14 residues. Germline V gene lookup returns CDR1 SGHTA and CDR2 FQGNSA. This CDR3 is CASSLSTGTYEQYF. The CDR3 coding sequence is TGTGCCAGCAGCTTATCCACAGGGACCTACGAGCAGTACTTC.

CDR3: CASNLGGALDEQFF. CDR3 DNA: TGTGCCAGCAATTTAGGGGGGGCCTTGGATGAGCAGTTCTTC. V is TRBV5-4 and J is TRBJ2-1; a weak D match, TRBD2 (7 bases). Trimming took 6 bases from V and 8 from J, leaving 18 bases between them. CDR3 length: 14 residues. The germline V gene has CDR1 SGHNT and CDR2 YYREEE (reference sequence). The full variable domain, rest sourced from reference TRBV5-4 and TRBJ2-1, is ETGVTQSPTHLIKTRGQQVTLRCSSQSGHNTVSWYQQALGQGPQFIFQYYREEENGRGNFPPRFSGLQFPNYSSELNVNALELDDSALYLCASNLGGALDEQFFGPGTRLTVL.

A few counts support this clone. V usage is TRBV5-4 and J usage is TRBJ2-2; 8 bases map to TRBD1. This CDR3 region has 15 residues. V lost 2 bases to trimming and J lost 6 bases; unmatched junction nucleotides: 6. CDR1 and CDR2 from the germline V gene are SGHNT and YYREEE (reference sequence). The CDR3 protein is CASSFWTGRAGELFF. CDR3 sequence (DNA): TGTGCCAGCAGCTTTTGGACAGGGCGGGCCGGGGAGCTGTTTTTT.

In DNA form, the CDR3 reads TGTGCCAGCGGCGGGCAAGGCCTCAACTATGGCTACACCTTC. This encodes CASGGQGLNYGYTF. The chain recombines TRBV7-9 with TRBJ1-2; D gene unclear. CDR3 length: 14 amino acids. Trimming cost V 8 bases and J 2 bases, with 15 bases left between them. Germline CDR1 reads SEHNR; CDR2 reads FQNEAQ (reference sequence).

The chain joins TRBV6-7 to TRBJ1-1; 7 bases are shared with TRBD1. TRBV6-7 is placed among ORFs of uncertain function. Germline trimming cut 2 bases from V and 3 bases from J; bases unmatched to any gene: 0. The CDR3 contains 13 residues. CDR3 coding DNA: TGTGCCAGCAGTTACGACAGGGACACTGAAGCTTTCTTT. It codes for CASSYDRDTEAFF.

This chain connects TRBV7-2 to TRBJ2-7; D remains unclear. Trimming shortened V by 3 bases and J by 3 bases, and 9 bases separated the two germline ends. CDR1 is SGHTA, CDR2 FQGNSA, per germline. This CDR3 has 13 residues. CDR3 in amino acids: CASSLNGFYEQYF. CDR3 in DNA: TGTGCCAGCAGCTTGAACGGGTTCTACGAGCAGTACTTC.

This rearrangement joins TRBV7-3 to TRBJ2-3, with D tentatively TRBD1 (6 bases). Per germline, CDR1 SGHTA and CDR2 FQGTGA. The V end lost 5 bases, the J end lost 0 bases, and 12 bases lay between the germline ends. The CDR3 is 15 amino acids. The chain's CDR3 is CASSPGQFSTDTQYF. The CDR3 nucleotides are TGTGCCAGCAGCCCCGGACAGTTTAGCACAGATACGCAGTATTTT.

This sequence joins TRBV7-3 and TRBJ2-7; 7 nucleotides agree with TRBD1. Germline-derived CDR1 and CDR2 are SGHTA and FQGTGA. The CDR3 spans 12 residues. Germline trimming cut 8 bases from V and 6 bases from J; bases unmatched to any gene: 7. The CDR3 coding sequence is TGTGCCAGCGGGCAACAGGGGCTCGAGCAGTACTTC. Its protein product is CASGQQGLEQYF.

V gene TRBV9 combines with J gene TRBJ1-4; 8 nucleotides match TRBD1. V shed 5 bases and J 0 bases; nucleotides not matched to a gene: 9. The CDR3 sequence is 17 residues long. The germline gives CDR1 SGDLS, CDR2 YYNGEE. CDR3 coding DNA: TGTGCCAGCAGTAAGAGGACAGGGCATCCAACTAATGAAAAACTGTTTTTT. It yields the protein CASSKRTGHPTNEKLFF.

For the CDR3, the DNA is TGCAGCGTTAGACAGGGGCTTTGGACTGAAGCTTTCTTT. It encodes CSVRQGLWTEAFF. The V gene is TRBV29-1, the J gene TRBJ1-1; 8 nucleotides line up with TRBD1. This CDR3 spans 13 amino acids. J gave up 5 bases and V 5 bases, and 7 bases lay outside the gene matches. Germline lookup yields CDR1 SQVTM and CDR2 ANQGSEA.